The source of this T cell receptor (beta chain) is a study of blood T cell repertoires in COVID-19. Overall study: T cells, B-cell-depleted T cells, or PBMCs supplied cDNA or gDNA.

Measured with immunoSEQ multiplex PCR; TCRdb has only the in-frame clones, and not every one. The sample has some 90,000 clones; 86% are singletons. This TCR was sampled from a human donor in a cohort sampled during active COVID-19. The sample comprised peripheral blood.

CDR3 coding DNA: TGTGCCATCAGTGGGGGGACAGGGCCCAACACCGGGGAGCTGTTTTTT. The encoded protein is CAISGGTGPNTGELFF. The V call is TRBV10-3, the J call TRBJ2-2; 9 bases line up with TRBD1. Germline CDR1 is ENHRY and CDR2 is SYGVKD. The CDR3 is 16 residues long. V dropped 4 bases and J dropped 2; count of bases not matched to a gene: 5.